The following is a TCR beta chain sequence with its context. The antigen remains unidentified. The PCR used 60 Vbeta and 13 Jbeta primers. This table comes from immunoSEQ multiplex PCR, and its TCRdb copy is limited to in-frame clones, with some not included. This repertoire shows some 220,000 clones, around 80% found once; its top ten account for about 0.45%. Nominal health characterized the donors when sampled, though unrecorded immune exposures were likely. V was clipped by 0 bases and J by 8 bases, with 5 bases between them. The CDR3 consists of 11 residues. Germline CDR1 reads SGHDT; CDR2 reads YYEEEE. This specimen belongs to a study of cytomegalovirus exposure and HLA in healthy donors. Study findings and constraints: Some TCR beta chains (more than 150 of them) were listed as cytomegalovirus-associated. A few V segments could not be told apart, such as TRBV6-2 and TRBV6-3, and were left out.

The sequence was collected from a boy aged 5-17 years in good health and CMV-seronegative. The genes are TRBV5-6 and TRBJ1-1; unclear D gene. Material for sequencing was PBMCs. CDR3 nucleotides: TGTGCCAGCAGCTTGGGAGGAGAAGCTTTCTTT. Translation gives CASSLGGEAFF.